This T cell receptor beta chain was identified in a study of shared clonotypes between healthy human individuals. Study outcomes and limitations: Non-shared clonotypes displayed generation probabilities falling below those of clonotypes present in all four donors. Of the naive CD4 clonotypes, around 5% were shared across several donors.

Terminally differentiated effector memory CD45RA+ cells were left out of the naive CD8 fraction, which was CD45RO-negative and positively selected for CCR7. As regards this clone: Antigen: not known.

V was pared by 3 bases and J by 2 bases, with 3 bases of the junction left unmatched. CDR1 and CDR2 (germline): MDHEN, SYDVKM. This CDR3 comprises 15 residues. Using immunoSEQ multiplex PCR, the repertoire was profiled, and TCRdb retains in-frame clones only, with some absent. The table shows about 820,000 clones, with 80% to 95% occurring only once. The genes are TRBV28 and TRBJ2-2; 7 bases are a match to TRBD2. Sequenced input: naive CD8+ T cells sorted from blood. This TCR derives from a man aged 30-40 years in good health. The CDR3: CASSFGDYNTGELFF. The CDR3 DNA reads as TGTGCCAGCAGTTTTGGGGACTATAACACCGGGGAGCTGTTTTTT.